This TCR beta chain originates from a study of T cells in Graves' hyperthyroidism and ophthalmopathy. This clonotype was seen ten or more times. RNA transcripts served as the template for amplifying TCR beta CDR3 regions. Carried out on the TCR CDR3, a first-round RT-PCR used the HTBI primer set. TCRdb ran MiXCR on the multiplex PCR reads and lists one entry per CDR3 protein. The sample records 300,000 to 400,000 distinct CDR3 sequences, over 20% being singletons. CDR1 SEHNR and CDR2 FQNEAQ come from the germline V gene (reference sequence). CDR3 length equals 15 residues. The ends were cut back, 5 bases at V and 3 bases at J, with 16 bases in the middle. The hyperthyroidism patients had all been newly diagnosed, and their disease duration was under 2 months. Their ages ranged from 18 to 65 years.

V and J are TRBV7-9 and TRBJ1-1, with no clear D. Sequenced: blood. The origin of this receptor is a woman in her fifties or sixties with Graves' hyperthyroidism. The DNA for the CDR3 is TGTGCCAGCAGCCCATTACAGAATCCGTACACTGAAGCTTTCTTT. Protein product: CASSPLQNPYTEAFF. The full variable domain, rest sourced from reference TRBV7-9 and TRBJ1-1, is DTGVSQNPRHKITKRGQNVTFRCDPISEHNRLYWYRQTLGQGPEFLTYFQNEAQLEKSRLLSDRFSAERPKGSFSTLEIQRTEQGDSAMYLCASSPLQNPYTEAFFGQGTRLTVV.